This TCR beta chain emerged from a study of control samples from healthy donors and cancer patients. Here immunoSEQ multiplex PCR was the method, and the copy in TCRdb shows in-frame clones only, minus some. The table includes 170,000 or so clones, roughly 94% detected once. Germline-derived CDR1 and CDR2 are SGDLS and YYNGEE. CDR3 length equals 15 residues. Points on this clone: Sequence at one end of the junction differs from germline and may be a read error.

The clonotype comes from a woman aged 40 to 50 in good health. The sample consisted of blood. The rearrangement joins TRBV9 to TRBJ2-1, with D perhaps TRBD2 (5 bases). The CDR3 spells CASTVGLANHNEQFF. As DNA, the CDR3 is TGTGCCAGCACCGTAGGGCTAGCTAATCACAATGAGCAGTTCTTC.